The source of this TCR beta chain is a study of metastatic and nonmetastatic thyroid tumors. Looking at the study overall: Peripheral blood and tumor or nodule samples from malignant and benign thyroid patients were compared. Study observations and caveats: According to reports, the diversity of TCR beta was significantly higher in malignant thyroid tumors than in benign nodules, and this held in both blood and tumor samples.

In its sample, this clone was seen many times. Its target is unknown. This may arise from a read error, as a much more abundant clone is one base away. This is likely a read error, given that the CDR3 carries no conserved phenylalanine or tryptophan at its end. The entire patient cohort was treatment-naive prior to thyroid surgery. Original processing methods: Across clinicopathological groups, CDR3 differences served as the basis for building a distant-metastasis classifier for papillary thyroid cancer. TCRdb redid the clone calls on the PCR reads using MiXCR. The V and J calls follow TCRdb's processing rather than the paper's. The sample lists 15,000 to 20,000 clones, 9.5% to 15% occurring once. This TCR was recovered from a female donor with papillary thyroid cancer or a benign thyroid nodule (not recorded which). Some clones in this sample may be carry-over from other donors' samples. Sequenced sample: blood.

In DNA, the CDR3 is TGTGCCATCAGTGAAGAGCGGGGGGGCCTTTACAATGAGCAGTTCTCC. Translating it yields CAISEERGGLYNEQFS. The chain joins TRBV10-3 to TRBJ2-1; 10 nucleotides agree with TRBD2. Trimming took 3 bases from V and 4 from J; bases not matched to a gene: 6. The germline CDR1 and CDR2 sequences are ENHRY and SYGVKD. The CDR3 is made up of 16 amino acids.